The 2 T cell receptor beta chains reported below all come from one sample, sequenced in a study of T cells in Graves' hyperthyroidism and ophthalmopathy. Amplification yielded TCR beta CDR3 regions, with RNA transcripts as the source. TCR CDR3 underwent first-round RT-PCR with the HTBI primer set. TCRdb passed the multiplex PCR reads through MiXCR, listing each CDR3 protein once. The sample gives 800,000 or so distinct CDR3 sequences, 35% to 40% of which show up once; 7.5% to 9.5% is in the top ten. Sequencing used blood. The receptors here all came from a man between 18 and 35 years old with Graves' hyperthyroidism.

Regarding this clonotype: Because it lacks the conserved phenylalanine or tryptophan at the end, this CDR3 is likely a read error. The J gene is TRBJ1-1, the V gene TRBV2; no definite D call. CDR1 and CDR2 (germline): SNHLY, FYNNEI. The V end was cut by 4 bases, the J end by 0 bases, with 6 bases between. This CDR3 spans 13 amino acids. DNA of the CDR3: TGTGCCAGCAGTGGTAACATGAACACTGAAGCTTTCCTT. Protein: CASSGNMNTEAFL.

This clonotype has only a few counts. This chain links TRBV4-3 with TRBJ2-7; D is unresolved. V was clipped by 5 bases and J by 2 bases, with 7 bases between them. This CDR3 contains 12 residues. The V gene's germline CDR1 is LGHNA and CDR2 YSLEER. CDR3 sequence (DNA): TGCGCCAGCAGCTCTTCAGCCTACGAGCAGTACTTC. Its protein product is CASSSSAYEQYF.